This T cell receptor beta chain was profiled in a study of blood T cell repertoires in COVID-19. Trimming cost V 2 bases and J 1 base, with 14 bases left between them. The CDR3 runs to 16 residues. In germline, CDR1 is MNHEY, CDR2 SMNVEV (reference sequence). Original processing notes: Amplification from reference gene primers served as the basis for estimated nucleated cell counts. Clones were read by immunoSEQ multiplex PCR, and TCRdb kept only the in-frame ones, dropping some. V and J calls and clone size come straight from that table; D and trimming were deduced from the DNA. Counted here are roughly 200,000 clones, approximately 86% occurring once; the ten biggest clones make up about a tenth.

The sequenced sample consisted of PBMCs or T cells enriched from blood (not recorded which). This receptor was taken from a young man with acute COVID-19. The chain couples TRBV27 to TRBJ1-1; D possibly corresponds to TRBD1 (5 bases). CDR3 sequence (DNA): TGTGCCAGCAGTTTAAGCAGGGCTATATGGAACACTGAAGCTTTCTTT. Protein: CASSLSRAIWNTEAFF.